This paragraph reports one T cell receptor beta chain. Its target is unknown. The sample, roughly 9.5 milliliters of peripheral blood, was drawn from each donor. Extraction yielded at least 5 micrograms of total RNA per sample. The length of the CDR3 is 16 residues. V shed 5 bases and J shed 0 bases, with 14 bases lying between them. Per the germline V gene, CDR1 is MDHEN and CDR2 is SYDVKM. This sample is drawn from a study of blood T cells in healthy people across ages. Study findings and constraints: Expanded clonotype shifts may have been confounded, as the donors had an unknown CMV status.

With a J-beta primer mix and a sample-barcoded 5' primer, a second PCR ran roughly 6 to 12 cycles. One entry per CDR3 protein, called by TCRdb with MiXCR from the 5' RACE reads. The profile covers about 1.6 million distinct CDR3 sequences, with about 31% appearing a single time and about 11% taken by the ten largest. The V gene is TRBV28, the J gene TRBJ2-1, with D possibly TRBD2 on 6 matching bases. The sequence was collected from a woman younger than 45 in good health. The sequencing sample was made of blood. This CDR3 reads CASSGSGSNSYNEQFF. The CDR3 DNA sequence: TGTGCCAGCAGTGGAAGCGGGTCCAACTCCTACAATGAGCAGTTCTTC.